This T cell receptor beta chain was captured in a study of blood T cell repertoires in COVID-19. Study summary: Some COVID-19 samples were acute and others convalescent; all came from the United States, Italy and Spain.

Sequencing used immunoSEQ multiplex PCR; TCRdb keeps in-frame clones, though not all of them. The table lists roughly 100,000 clones, around nine tenths of them singletons. Germline loops: CDR1 SGHAT, CDR2 FQNNGV. The V segment lost 10 bases and the J segment 3 bases; nucleotides outside the gene matches: 8. This CDR3 is 14 amino acids long. Material for sequencing was peripheral blood. The chain is built from TRBV11-2 and TRBJ2-2, with TRBD1 identical over 7 bases. This TCR was recovered from a woman aged 65 to 85 with acute or convalescent COVID-19. The CDR3 DNA reads TGTGCCACCCGACAGGGCCTTTACACCGGGGAGCTGTTTTTT. Its translation: CATRQGLYTGELFF.